What follows are 5 T cell receptor beta chains derived from one specimen sequenced in a study of T cell responses to AZD1222 COVID-19 vaccine. TCRdb's copy holds only in-frame clones and misses some; the assay was immunoSEQ multiplex PCR. The sample carries 110,000 to 150,000 clones, 92% recorded once. The sequencing used peripheral blood, collected on day 0 of AZD1222 vaccination. The receptors here all came from an adult in good health.

This rearrangement joins TRBV4-1 to TRBJ1-2; no clear D gene. Per the germline V gene, CDR1 is MGHRA and CDR2 is YSYEKL. Trimming pared 0 bases from V and 3 bases from J, leaving 5 bases between. CDR3 length: 13 residues. CDR3 sequence reads: CASSQDGDYGYTF. The CDR3 nucleotides are TGCGCCAGCAGCCAAGATGGTGACTATGGCTACACCTTC.

The V and J genes are TRBV21-1 and TRBJ2-1. TRBV21-1 is a pseudogene. This CDR3 has 14 residues. The CDR3 bases are TGTGCCAGAGGGGGGATTATCGCCTACAATGAGCAGTTCTTC. It yields the protein CARGGIIAYNEQFF.

The genes are TRBV10-3 and TRBJ1-2, with TRBD1 identical over 10 bases. After removal of 4 bases from V and 7 bases from J, the junction contained 6 bases not matched to a gene. The CDR3 is 14 amino acids. Germline assignment: CDR1 ENHRY and CDR2 SYGVKD. As DNA, the CDR3 is TGTGCCATCAGTGGACAGGGGGCGGGTGGTGGCTACACCTTC. Amino acids: CAISGQGAGGGYTF.

V gene TRBV2 combines with J gene TRBJ1-4; TRBD1 agrees at 11 bases. Germline V gene sequence: CDR1 SNHLY, CDR2 FYNNEI. Unmatched junction bases numbered 9, after V lost 6 bases and J lost 6 bases. CDR3 length equals 16 residues. This chain's CDR3 is CASSRTGGLGDEKLFF. CDR3 nucleotides: TGTGCCAGCAGCAGGACAGGGGGCCTGGGCGATGAAAAACTGTTTTTT.

The chain links TRBV13 to TRBJ1-2, with TRBD1 matching 8 bases. The germline CDR1 and CDR2 sequences are PRHDT and FYEKMQ (reference sequence). This CDR3 spans 13 amino acids. V gave up 5 bases and J gave up 2 bases; unmatched junction bases: 1. As DNA, the CDR3 is TGTGCCAGCAGCCGGACAGGGAACTATGGCTACACCTTC. Protein product: CASSRTGNYGYTF.